A selection of T cell receptor beta chains follows, all from one sample in a study of cytomegalovirus exposure and HLA in healthy donors. Generated by immunoSEQ multiplex PCR, the TCRdb table keeps only in-frame clones and is missing some. This repertoire shows over 85,000 clones, about 83% found once; its top ten account for more than 3%. The sample comprised PBMCs. These receptors were taken from a female donor in good health and CMV-seropositive. Both conserved end residues are part of each CDR3. The D gene is left open where the match is weak. Expanded clones are given a class, and other clones once, few, many or no size at all.

v_call: TRBV5-6; j_call: TRBJ2-7; clone_size: NA; d_call: NA; cdr3_aa: CASSLDQAYEQYF; cdr3_nt: TGTGCCAGCAGCTTGGACCAGGCCTACGAGCAGTACTTC
v_call: TRBV29-1; j_call: TRBJ1-2; clone_size: NA; d_call: NA; cdr3_aa: CSVEEAGYTF; cdr3_nt: TGCAGCGTTGAAGAGGCTGGCTACACCTTC
v_call: TRBV4-2; j_call: TRBJ2-5; clone_size: NA; d_call: NA; cdr3_aa: CASSQEVGGVEETQYF; cdr3_nt: TGTGCCAGCAGCCAAGAAGTCGGAGGGGTTGAGGAGACCCAGTACTTC
v_call: TRBV9; j_call: TRBJ2-3; clone_size: NA; d_call: TRBD1; cdr3_aa: CASSSRQGGITDTQYF; cdr3_nt: TGTGCCAGCAGCTCCAGACAGGGGGGGATCACAGATACGCAGTATTTT
v_call: TRBV5-6; j_call: TRBJ2-5; clone_size: NA; d_call: NA; cdr3_aa: CASSFPQETQYF; cdr3_nt: TGTGCCAGCAGCTTCCCGCAAGAGACCCAGTACTTC
v_call: TRBV5-4; j_call: TRBJ1-2; clone_size: NA; d_call: NA; cdr3_aa: CASSIGRGSYGYTF; cdr3_nt: TGTGCCAGCAGTATTGGCAGGGGATCCTATGGCTACACCTTC
v_call: TRBV25-1; j_call: TRBJ2-5; clone_size: once; d_call: NA; cdr3_aa: CASSGNRVGGQETQYF; cdr3_nt: TGTGCCAGCAGTGGCAACAGGGTAGGGGGCCAAGAGACCCAGTACTTC
v_call: TRBV27; j_call: TRBJ2-1; clone_size: NA; d_call: TRBD2; cdr3_aa: CASSQERDLLNEQFF; cdr3_nt: TGTGCCAGCAGTCAAGAGCGGGACCTCCTCAATGAGCAGTTCTTC
v_call: TRBV7-9; j_call: TRBJ1-5; clone_size: NA; d_call: NA; cdr3_aa: CASSFLTGQPQHF; cdr3_nt: TGTGCCAGCAGTTTCCTAACTGGTCAGCCCCAGCATTTT
v_call: TRBV20-1; j_call: TRBJ2-3; clone_size: NA; d_call: NA; cdr3_aa: CSAPQTDTQYF; cdr3_nt: TGCAGTGCTCCACAAACAGATACGCAGTATTTT
v_call: TRBV28; j_call: TRBJ2-7; clone_size: NA; d_call: TRBD1; cdr3_aa: CASSLGDSSYEQYF; cdr3_nt: TGTGCCAGCAGTTTGGGGGACAGCTCCTACGAGCAGTACTTC
v_call: TRBV2; j_call: TRBJ2-3; clone_size: NA; d_call: TRBD1; cdr3_aa: CASSADRGQDTQYF; cdr3_nt: TGTGCCAGCAGTGCGGACAGGGGACAAGATACGCAGTATTTT
v_call: TRBV28; j_call: TRBJ1-5; clone_size: NA; d_call: NA; cdr3_aa: CASVGGTRGWGNQPQHF; cdr3_nt: TGTGCGAGTGTTGGGGGTACCAGGGGCTGGGGCAATCAGCCCCAGCATTTT
v_call: TRBV19; j_call: TRBJ2-5; clone_size: NA; d_call: TRBD2; cdr3_aa: CASSATSGGPQETQYF; cdr3_nt: TGTGCCAGTAGTGCCACTAGCGGGGGGCCTCAAGAGACCCAGTACTTC
v_call: TRBV2; j_call: TRBJ2-7; clone_size: NA; d_call: TRBD1; cdr3_aa: CATLQGQGISLEQYF; cdr3_nt: TGTGCTACACTACAGGGACAGGGTATCTCCCTCGAGCAGTACTTC
v_call: TRBV6-1; j_call: TRBJ1-5; clone_size: NA; d_call: NA; cdr3_aa: CASSVRHSNQPQHF; cdr3_nt: TGTGCCAGCAGTGTGCGACATAGCAATCAGCCCCAGCATTTT
v_call: TRBV6-5; j_call: TRBJ1-2; clone_size: NA; d_call: TRBD1; cdr3_aa: CASSPLEQGMGGYTF; cdr3_nt: TGTGCCAGCAGCCCTCTTGAACAGGGGATGGGTGGCTACACCTTC
v_call: TRBV7-9; j_call: TRBJ1-5; clone_size: once; d_call: NA; cdr3_aa: CASSLRGDKPQHF; cdr3_nt: TGTGCCAGCAGCTTAAGAGGGGACAAGCCCCAGCATTTT
v_call: TRBV4-1; j_call: TRBJ2-2; clone_size: few; d_call: TRBD2; cdr3_aa: CASSQRTSSGELFF; cdr3_nt: TGCGCCAGCAGCCAACGGACTAGCTCCGGGGAGCTGTTTTTT
v_call: TRBV30; j_call: TRBJ1-3; clone_size: NA; d_call: NA; cdr3_aa: CAWSVRGKGSGNTIYF; cdr3_nt: TGTGCCTGGAGTGTCCGGGGTAAGGGCTCTGGAAACACCATATATTTT
v_call: TRBV7-9; j_call: TRBJ1-1; clone_size: NA; d_call: NA; cdr3_aa: CASSPPPGRVLGTEAFF; cdr3_nt: TGTGCCAGCAGCCCCCCTCCGGGCAGGGTGTTGGGCACTGAAGCTTTCTTT
v_call: TRBV7-8; j_call: TRBJ2-7; clone_size: NA; d_call: TRBD1; cdr3_aa: CASSLDRGEQYF; cdr3_nt: TGTGCCAGCAGCTTAGACAGGGGCGAGCAGTACTTC
v_call: TRBV6-5; j_call: TRBJ1-2; clone_size: NA; d_call: TRBD1; cdr3_aa: CASRLLTGIDAGYTF; cdr3_nt: TGTGCCAGCAGATTACTGACAGGGATAGACGCTGGCTACACCTTC
v_call: TRBV30; j_call: TRBJ1-2; clone_size: once; d_call: NA; cdr3_aa: CAWDRQSNYGYTF; cdr3_nt: TGTGCCTGGGACCGACAGTCTAACTATGGCTACACCTTC
v_call: TRBV28; j_call: TRBJ2-7; clone_size: NA; d_call: TRBD2; cdr3_aa: CASGHRGDSYEQYF; cdr3_nt: TGTGCCAGCGGACATCGGGGGGATTCCTACGAGCAGTACTTC
v_call: TRBV6-5; j_call: TRBJ2-7; clone_size: NA; d_call: TRBD2; cdr3_aa: CASSLAGGPGEQYF; cdr3_nt: TGTGCCAGCAGTTTAGCGGGAGGGCCGGGGGAGCAGTACTTC